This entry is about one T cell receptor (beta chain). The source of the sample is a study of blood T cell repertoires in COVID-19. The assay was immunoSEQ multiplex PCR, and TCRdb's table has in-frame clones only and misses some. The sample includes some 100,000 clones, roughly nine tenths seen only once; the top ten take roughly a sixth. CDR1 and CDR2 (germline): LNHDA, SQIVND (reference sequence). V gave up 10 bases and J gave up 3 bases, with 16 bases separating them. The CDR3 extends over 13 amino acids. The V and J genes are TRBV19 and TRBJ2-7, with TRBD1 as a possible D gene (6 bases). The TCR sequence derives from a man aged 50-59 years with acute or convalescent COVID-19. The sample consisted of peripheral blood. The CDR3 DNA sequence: TGTGCCACCCAAGGGGGAGCGGTCTACGAGCAGTACTTC. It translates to CATQGGAVYEQYF.